Sequencing of this T cell receptor (beta chain) was carried out in a study of T cell repertoires in cytomegalovirus infection. Looking at the study overall: The public TCR beta signatures pointed to both CMV infection and matching HLA type.

Study-wide results and caveats: Identification of carriers of CMV plus the relevant HLA was achieved through cumulative public TCR beta family frequency.

Via MiXCR, TCRdb re-called the reads, giving one row per CDR3 protein. The sample consists of approximately 910,000 distinct CDR3 sequences, around 31% of them appearing once. Concerning this clonotype: Its antigen is unidentified.

The receptor was derived from a human donor in good health (CMV status not recorded). Some clones in this sample may be carry-over from other donors' samples. The material sequenced was cultured CD8+ T cells from PBMCs, taken from culture after CMV antigen stimulation.

CDR3 DNA sequence: TGTGCCAGCTCACATACAGGGGGCAGGGGCAATCAGCCCCAGCATTTT. Translation: CASSHTGGRGNQPQHF. This chain links TRBV18 with TRBJ1-5, with TRBD1 matching over 9 bases. The ends lost 4 bases at V and 2 bases at J; junction bases unmatched: 6. The CDR3 spans 16 residues. Per the germline V gene, CDR1 is KGHSH and CDR2 is LQKENI. The full variable domain, its missing parts supplied by reference TRBV18 and TRBJ1-5, is NAGVMQNPRHLVRRRGQEARLRCSPMKGHSHVYWYRQLPEEGLKFMVYLQKENIIDESGMPKERFSAEFPKEGPSILRIQQVVRGDSAAYFCASSHTGGRGNQPQHFGDGTRLSIL.